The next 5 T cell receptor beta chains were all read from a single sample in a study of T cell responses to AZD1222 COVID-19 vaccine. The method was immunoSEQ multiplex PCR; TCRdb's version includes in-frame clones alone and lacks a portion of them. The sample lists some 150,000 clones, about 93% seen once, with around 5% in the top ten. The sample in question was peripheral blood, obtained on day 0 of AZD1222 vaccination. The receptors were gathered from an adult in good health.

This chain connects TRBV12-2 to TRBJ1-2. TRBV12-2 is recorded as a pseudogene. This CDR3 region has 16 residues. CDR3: CASRLSAGDSAYGYTF. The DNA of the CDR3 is TGTGCAAGTCGCTTATCAGCGGGGGACAGCGCATATGGCTACACCTTC.

CDR3 nucleotides: TGTGCCACCAGACGACTAGCGGGAGGTCTAAATGAGCAGTTCTTC. Translating it yields CATRRLAGGLNEQFF. This sequence joins TRBV24-1 and TRBJ2-1; 13 bases are a match to TRBD2. The germline gives CDR1 KGHDR, CDR2 SFDVKD. This CDR3 is 15 amino acids long. V trimming: 7 bases; J trimming: 7 bases; junction bases outside the gene matches: 6.

In nucleotides, the CDR3 is TGTGCCAGCAGTTTAGGGAGACCGGACACTGAAGCTTTCTTT. Amino acid sequence: CASSLGRPDTEAFF. This chain links TRBV28 with TRBJ1-1; no reliable D call. The germline gives CDR1 MDHEN, CDR2 SYDVKM. There are 14 residues in the CDR3. V lost 2 bases and J 3 bases, leaving 10 bases between the germline ends.

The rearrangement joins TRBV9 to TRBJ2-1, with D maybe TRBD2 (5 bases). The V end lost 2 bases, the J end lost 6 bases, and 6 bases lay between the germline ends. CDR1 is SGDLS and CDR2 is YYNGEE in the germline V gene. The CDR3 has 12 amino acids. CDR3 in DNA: TGTGCCAGCAGCGTGGACTTCAATGAGCAGTTCTTC. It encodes CASSVDFNEQFF.

The CDR3 bases are TGTGCCAGCAGTTACGGGGGCGCGTCTAATTCACCCCTCCACTTT. It codes for CASSYGGASNSPLHF. The rearrangement uses TRBV28 and TRBJ1-6; weak D call: TRBD1 (6 bases). This CDR3 is built from 15 residues. Trimming pared 4 bases from V and 6 bases from J, leaving 13 bases between. Germline V gene lookup returns CDR1 MDHEN and CDR2 SYDVKM.